This T cell receptor beta chain stems from a study of CD8 T cells in ankylosing spondylitis. Notes on this clonotype: The antigen is undetermined.

TCRdb reanalysed the 5' RACE reads using MiXCR and keeps one entry per CDR3 protein. The sample records 700,000 to 850,000 distinct CDR3 sequences, 10% to 15% being singletons. The CDR3 contains 16 residues. The V end was cut by 7 bases, the J end by 0 bases, with 18 bases between. Findings and caveats of the study: Within ankylosing spondylitis blood, a TCR beta motif made up of roughly eight highly homologous variants appeared to be characteristic.

This TCR came from a male donor with ankylosing spondylitis. This sequence joins TRBV12-3 or TRBV12-4 and TRBJ1-1; possible D gene TRBD1, 6 bases. Input material: blood, either unsorted or a sorted T cell fraction (not recorded which). For the CDR3, the DNA is TGTGCCAGCACGAAAACAAAGGGGGGCATGAACACTGAAGCTTTCTTT. Translated, it gives CASTKTKGGMNTEAFF.